A selection of T cell receptor beta chains follows, all from one sample in a study of shared clonotypes between healthy human individuals. Clones were read by immunoSEQ multiplex PCR, and TCRdb kept only the in-frame ones, dropping some. In the table there are roughly 2,000,000 clones, just over 90% of which are singletons. The sequencing input was naive CD8+ T cells from PBMCs. Receptor source: a man between 18 and 29 years old in good health. Some clones in this sample may be carry-over from other donors' samples. Each CDR3 is given with its conserved first and last residue. The D gene is left open where the match is weak. Rows give clone size only sometimes, using once, few, many, or a class for an expanded clone.

abundance,j_gene,d_gene,v_gene,CDR3aa,CDR3nt
.,TRBJ2-1,.,TRBV5-1,CASSRNVGSDEQFF,TGCGCCAGCAGCCGTAATGTGGGTAGCGATGAGCAGTTCTTC
.,TRBJ2-7,.,TRBV19,CASSIDLKVAENYEQYF,TGTGCCAGTAGTATAGATCTGAAGGTAGCGGAAAACTACGAGCAGTACTTC
.,TRBJ2-3,TRBD2,TRBV28,CASSLGLASDTQYF,TGTGCCAGCAGCCTAGGACTAGCATCAGATACGCAGTATTTT
.,TRBJ2-3,.,TRBV27,CASSPVVGYTDTQYF,TGTGCCAGCAGTCCAGTAGTGGGCTACACAGATACGCAGTATTTT
.,TRBJ1-1,.,TRBV5-4,CACKDSLNTEAFF,TGTGCCTGCAAGGACAGCCTGAACACTGAAGCTTTCTTT
.,TRBJ2-7,.,TRBV27,CASRPLAGQYEQYF,TGTGCCAGCCGACCCTTAGCGGGACAGTACGAGCAGTACTTC
.,TRBJ1-4,.,TRBV27,CASSLVTGELGEKLFF,TGTGCCAGCAGCCTTGTTACGGGGGAATTAGGGGAAAAACTGTTTTTT
few,TRBJ1-1,.,TRBV29-1,CSVERNTEAFF,TGCAGCGTTGAAAGGAACACTGAAGCTTTCTTT
.,TRBJ2-7,TRBD2,TRBV28,CASSFPTELAGGLYEQYF,TGTGCCAGCAGTTTCCCCACGGAGCTAGCGGGAGGGCTTTACGAGCAGTACTTC
.,TRBJ1-5,.,TRBV19,CASSSMGYSNQPQHF,TGTGCCAGTAGTAGTATGGGTTATAGCAATCAGCCCCAGCATTTT
.,TRBJ2-7,.,TRBV29-1,CSVSWSPAAYEQYF,TGCAGCGTTTCCTGGTCCCCAGCGGCCTACGAGCAGTACTTC
.,TRBJ2-3,TRBD2,TRBV6-5,CASSAGTSGSDTQYF,TGTGCCAGCAGCGCCGGGACTAGCGGTTCAGATACGCAGTATTTT
.,TRBJ2-7,TRBD1,TRBV5-4,CASSPLGQEVTHEQYF,TGTGCCAGCAGCCCCCTCGGACAGGAGGTTACCCACGAGCAGTACTTC
.,TRBJ1-5,TRBD1,TRBV6-1,CASSAFTGVGDQPQHF,TGTGCCAGCAGTGCCTTTACAGGGGTTGGGGATCAGCCCCAGCATTTT
.,TRBJ1-6,.,TRBV7-2,CASSLAGGLRSPLHF,TGTGCCAGCAGCTTAGCCGGGGGGCTTCGTTCACCCCTCCACTTT
.,TRBJ1-5,.,TRBV5-6,CASSLMGASNQPQHF,TGTGCCAGCAGCTTAATGGGGGCTAGCAATCAGCCCCAGCATTTT
.,TRBJ2-1,TRBD1,TRBV27,CASSSQGGRSYNEQFF,TGTGCCAGCAGTTCCCAAGGGGGCCGCTCCTACAATGAGCAGTTCTTC
.,TRBJ1-1,.,TRBV11-1,CASSSREGTEAFF,TGTGCCAGCAGCTCCAGGGAAGGCACTGAAGCTTTCTTT
.,TRBJ1-5,.,TRBV14,CASSQDRGQPQHF,TGTGCCAGCAGCCAAGATCGGGGACAGCCCCAGCATTTT
.,TRBJ2-3,.,TRBV2,CASSEIGNSVTDTQYF,TGTGCCAGCAGTGAAATAGGAAACAGTGTCACAGATACGCAGTATTTT
few,TRBJ2-2,.,TRBV29-1,CSVVYQANTGELFF,TGCAGCGTTGTGTACCAGGCGAACACCGGGGAGCTGTTTTTT
.,TRBJ2-7,.,TRBV6-5,CASSDRYSYEQYF,TGTGCCAGCAGCGACAGGTACTCCTACGAGCAGTACTTC